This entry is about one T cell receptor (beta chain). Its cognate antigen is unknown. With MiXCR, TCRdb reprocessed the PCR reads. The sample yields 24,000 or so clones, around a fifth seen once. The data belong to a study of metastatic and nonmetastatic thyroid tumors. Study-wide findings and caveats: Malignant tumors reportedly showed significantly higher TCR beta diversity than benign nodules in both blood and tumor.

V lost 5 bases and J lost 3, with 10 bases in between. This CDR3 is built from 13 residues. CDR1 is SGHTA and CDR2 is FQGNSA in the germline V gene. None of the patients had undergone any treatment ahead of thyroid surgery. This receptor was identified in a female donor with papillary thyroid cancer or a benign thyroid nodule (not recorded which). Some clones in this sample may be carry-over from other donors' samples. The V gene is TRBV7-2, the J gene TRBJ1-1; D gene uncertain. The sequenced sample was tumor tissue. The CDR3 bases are TGTGCCAGCAGCAGAAGTGTTGACACTGAAGCTTTCTTT. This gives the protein CASSRSVDTEAFF.